Presented here are 18 T cell receptor beta chains from one specimen sequenced in a study of human T cells and chemical hapten exposure. Time point of the sample: healthy volunteer bleed at 6 weeks. Extraction of total RNA was performed on unfractionated whole blood. From the RACE reads, TCRdb called clonotypes with MiXCR, one entry per CDR3 protein. The sample shows roughly 75,000 distinct CDR3 sequences, approximately 8.1% of them seen only once. Sequencing input: whole blood. These receptors were collected from a female donor in good health. Some clones in this sample may be carry-over from other donors' samples.

The rearrangement uses TRBV10-3 and TRBJ2-7, with D tentatively TRBD2 (6 bases). The CDR3 consists of 17 residues. The germline V gene has CDR1 ENHRY and CDR2 SYGVKD. Trimming took 2 bases from V and 1 from J, leaving 18 bases between them. This CDR3 is CAISERGSRARSYEQYF. CDR3 bases: TGTGCCATCAGTGAGCGGGGGAGTAGGGCACGGTCCTACGAGCAGTACTTC.

The V call is TRBV27, the J call TRBJ1-6, with 8 bases fitting TRBD1. J lost 1 base, V lost 8 bases, and 1 base had no gene match. Germline CDR1 MNHEY, CDR2 SMNVEV (reference sequence). The CDR3 is made up of 14 amino acids. The chain's CDR3 is CASRQGSYNSPLHF. The CDR3, as DNA: TGTGCCAGCCGACAGGGGTCCTATAATTCACCCCTCCACTTT.

The V and J genes are TRBV12-3 or TRBV12-4 and TRBJ2-7; TRBD2 is a possible D gene (7 bases). This CDR3 contains 13 residues. Between the trimmed V and J ends, which lost 3 bases and 6 bases, there was a span of 12 bases. For the CDR3, the DNA is TGTGCCAGCAGTTTGAGGGGAGGGGGCGAGCAGTACTTC. As protein: CASSLRGGGEQYF.

This clonotype was seen a few times. The DNA for the CDR3 is TGTGCCAGCAGCCCATCCTCAGGGGGCAGGGGCCAGCCCCAGCATTTT. This sequence encodes CASSPSSGGRGQPQHF. The chain links TRBV7-2 to TRBJ1-5; 8 bases are shared with TRBD1. This CDR3 is 16 amino acids long. V shed 5 bases and J 7 bases; nucleotides not matched to a gene: 13. Germline V lookup: CDR1 SGHTA, CDR2 FQGNSA.

As for this clonotype: This clone may be a read error of a much larger clone one base away. The chain uses TRBV4-2 and TRBJ2-7, with D unresolved. The CDR3 consists of 16 residues. V dropped 0 bases and J dropped 5 bases, with 17 bases sitting between them. From germline, CDR1 is LGHNA and CDR2 YNFKEQ. The CDR3 bases are TGTGCCAGCAGCCAAGATAAGTCGGGCCGGCGGCACGAGCAGTACTTC. It specifies CASSQDKSGRRHEQYF.

V and J are TRBV20-1 and TRBJ1-5, with D possibly TRBD1 on 6 matching bases. The CDR3 runs 14 residues. V was trimmed by 3 bases and J by 1 base, leaving 10 bases between them. Germline CDR1 DFQATT, CDR2 SNEGSKA (reference sequence). The CDR3 reads CSASGDRSNQPQHF. The CDR3 DNA reads TGCAGTGCTAGCGGTGACAGGAGCAATCAGCCCCAGCATTTT.

The sample holds a few counts of this clonotype. The chain is built from TRBV28 and TRBJ2-3; D possibly corresponds to TRBD2 (5 bases). Trimming shortened V by 3 bases and J by 0 bases, and 10 bases separated the two germline ends. The V gene's germline CDR1 is MDHEN and CDR2 SYDVKM. This CDR3 comprises 15 residues. CDR3 sequence (DNA): TGTGCCAGCAGTTTCGGGGAACTTAGCACAGATACGCAGTATTTT. Its protein product is CASSFGELSTDTQYF.

This clonotype was detected many times. The chain has TRBV2 and TRBJ1-1, with D possibly TRBD1 on 6 matching bases. V lost 3 bases, J lost 2 bases, and 10 bases lay in between. CDR1 and CDR2 from the germline V gene are SNHLY and FYNNEI. The CDR3 extends over 14 amino acids. DNA of the CDR3: TGTGCCAGCAGTGATCGGGACACTAACACTGAAGCTTTCTTT. This sequence encodes CASSDRDTNTEAFF.

This clonotype was counted many times. The CDR3 DNA reads TGTGCCAGCAGTTACCCACACACTGGACTAGCGACTAGCACAGATACGCAGTATTTT. Its translation is CASSYPHTGLATSTDTQYF. The chain employs TRBV6-6 and TRBJ2-3, with 9 positions matching TRBD2. Germline loops: CDR1 MNHNY, CDR2 SVGAGI (reference sequence). CDR3 length equals 19 residues. The V and J ends lost 2 bases and 0 bases, in that order; junction bases with no gene match: 12.

This chain links TRBV5-4 with TRBJ2-3, with unresolved D. The CDR3 spans 15 residues. V was clipped by 0 bases and J by 0 bases, with 8 bases between them. Germline CDR1 is SGHNT and CDR2 is YYREEE (reference sequence). The CDR3 protein is CASSLGLESTDTQYF. The CDR3 DNA reads TGTGCCAGCAGCTTGGGACTTGAAAGCACAGATACGCAGTATTTT. Full variable domain (outside the CDR3, taken from reference TRBV5-4 and TRBJ2-3): ETGVTQSPTHLIKTRGQQVTLRCSSQSGHNTVSWYQQALGQGPQFIFQYYREEENGRGNFPPRFSGLQFPNYSSELNVNALELDDSALYLCASSLGLESTDTQYFGPGTRLTVL.

This clonotype has at least ten counts. CDR3 in amino acids: CASSEGSAGTGELFF. The CDR3 bases are TGTGCCAGCAGTGAAGGAAGTGCGGGCACCGGGGAGCTGTTTTTT. The genes are TRBV6-4 and TRBJ2-2; D perhaps matches TRBD2 (5 bases). The V and J ends lost 3 bases and 4 bases respectively, with 12 bases between them. Germline assignment: CDR1 MRHNA and CDR2 SNTAGT. This CDR3 is 15 amino acids long.

This clonotype was counted many times. The chain combines TRBV27 with TRBJ1-1; tentative D call: TRBD1 (5 bases). The germline gives CDR1 MNHEY, CDR2 SMNVEV (reference sequence). The CDR3 sequence is 13 residues long. V gave up 5 bases and J gave up 4 bases, with 11 bases separating them. The CDR3 nucleotides are TGTGCCAGCAGTCCGAGGGGAGCCACTGAAGCTTTCTTT. Its protein product is CASSPRGATEAFF.

The chain combines TRBV28 with TRBJ2-3; TRBD1 aligns across 10 bases. This CDR3 is built from 19 residues. The germline CDR1 and CDR2 sequences are MDHEN and SYDVKM. The V gene end was trimmed by 7 bases and the J gene end by 0 bases; junction bases not matched to a gene: 16. CDR3 protein: CASTMSRPGQGFSTDTQYF. CDR3 sequence (DNA): TGTGCCAGCACCATGTCGAGACCGGGACAGGGGTTTAGCACAGATACGCAGTATTTT.

This clonotype was recorded a few times. The chain joins TRBV5-1 to TRBJ1-4, with D possibly TRBD1 on 6 matching bases. The CDR3 is 14 residues long. V was pared by 1 base and J by 8 bases, with 12 bases between. Germline CDR1 and CDR2: SGHRS and YFSETQ. The CDR3 loop reads CASSLNQGPEKLFF. CDR3 nucleotide sequence: TGCGCCAGCAGCTTGAATCAGGGGCCCGAAAAACTGTTTTTT. The complete variable domain, with remaining parts taken from reference TRBV5-1 and TRBJ1-4, reads KAGVTQTPRYLIKTRGQQVTLSCSPISGHRSVSWYQQTPGQGLQFLFEYFSETQRNKGNFPGRFSGRQFSNSRSEMNVSTLELGDSALYLCASSLNQGPEKLFFGSGTQLSVL.

There are a few counts of this clonotype. The chain combines TRBV7-2 with TRBJ2-7; no clear D gene. V was clipped by 1 base and J by 3 bases, with 4 bases between them. The germline V gene has CDR1 SGHTA and CDR2 FQGNSA. The CDR3 runs to 12 residues. The CDR3 DNA sequence: TGTGCCAGCAGCTTAGGGTTCTACGAGCAGTACTTC. Translated: CASSLGFYEQYF. Supplemented by reference TRBV7-2 and TRBJ2-7, the full variable domain reads GAGVSQSPSNKVTEKGKDVELRCDPISGHTALYWYRQSLGQGLEFLIYFQGNSAPDKSGLPSDRFSAERTGGSVSTLTIQRTQQEDSAVYLCASSLGFYEQYFGPGTRLTVT.

This clonotype was seen many times. The genes are TRBV7-9 and TRBJ1-1; no clear D gene. Germline values: CDR1 SEHNR, CDR2 FQNEAQ (reference sequence). The CDR3 consists of 15 residues. V was clipped by 5 bases and J by 0 bases, with 13 bases between them. The CDR3 DNA reads as TGTGCCAGCAGCCCAGGAGCAGTTATGAACACTGAAGCTTTCTTT. The encoded protein is CASSPGAVMNTEAFF.

This clonotype turned up a few times. Because it lacks the conserved phenylalanine or tryptophan at the end, this CDR3 is likely a read error. The J gene is TRBJ1-3, the V gene TRBV18; 7 bases map to TRBD1. CDR1 is KGHSH, CDR2 LQKENI, per germline. J gave up 4 bases and V 0 bases, and 3 bases lay outside the gene matches. CDR3 size: 15 residues. The CDR3 reads CASSPPTGPGNTIYL. For the CDR3, the DNA is TGTGCCAGCTCACCACCGACAGGGCCGGGAAACACCATATATCTT.

This clonotype was picked up many times. The chain employs TRBV7-9 and TRBJ2-4, with D possibly matching TRBD1 (6 bases). V dropped 0 bases and J dropped 6 bases, with 12 bases sitting between them. Per germline, CDR1 SEHNR and CDR2 FQNEAQ (reference sequence). The CDR3 has 15 residues. The DNA for the CDR3 is TGTGCCAGCAGCTTAGCTACAGGGTCAGTAAACATTCAGTACTTC. It is translated as CASSLATGSVNIQYF.